The rows below give T cell receptor beta chains drawn from one sample of a study of shared clonotypes between healthy human individuals. TCRdb's table, derived via immunoSEQ multiplex PCR, lists solely in-frame clones and lacks some. The sample comprises nearly 500,000 clones, about 79% of which are singletons, and 10% to 15% rests with the top ten. The sequencing sample was made of PBMCs. Receptors originate from a woman aged 40 to 49 in good health. Some clones in this sample may be carry-over from other donors' samples. The CDR3 runs from the conserved cysteine through the conserved F or W. The D gene is left open where the match is weak. Clone size is not always given. Where it is, it says once, few, many or a class for expanded clones.

cdr3_aa	cdr3_nt	d_call	j_call	clone_size	v_call
CASSLDGLSYEQYF	TGCGCCAGCAGCTTGGACGGGTTATCCTACGAGCAGTACTTC	-	TRBJ2-7	-	TRBV5-1
CASSEARGPNTEAFF	TGTGCCAGCAGTGAAGCGCGAGGGCCGAACACTGAAGCTTTCTTT	-	TRBJ1-1	-	TRBV6-1
CASSYSGRWGYGYTF	TGTGCCAGCAGTTACTCGGGCAGGTGGGGCTATGGCTACACCTTC	-	TRBJ1-2	-	TRBV6-5
CASSIGRQETQYF	TGTGCCAGTAGTATTGGAAGACAAGAGACCCAGTACTTC	-	TRBJ2-5	-	TRBV19
CAWTRARVEKLFF	TGTGCCTGGACGCGGGCGCGTGTCGAAAAACTGTTTTTT	-	TRBJ1-4	-	TRBV30
CASRRTSGDLFNEQFF	TGTGCCAGCAGACGGACTAGCGGGGATCTTTTCAATGAGCAGTTCTTC	TRBD2	TRBJ2-1	-	TRBV7-9
CASSPTQNTEAFF	TGTGCCAGTAGTCCTACACAGAACACTGAAGCTTTCTTT	-	TRBJ1-1	-	TRBV19
CSVEGLAGSFEQYF	TGCAGCGTTGAAGGACTAGCGGGATCCTTCGAGCAGTACTTC	TRBD2	TRBJ2-7	-	TRBV29-1
CAISESAGEGNEQFF	TGTGCCATCAGTGAGTCGGCAGGGGAAGGGAATGAGCAGTTCTTC	-	TRBJ2-1	-	TRBV10-3
CASSLGGTSGSSYNEQFF	TGCGCCAGCAGCTTGGGGGGGACTAGCGGGAGCTCCTACAATGAGCAGTTCTTC	TRBD2	TRBJ2-1	-	TRBV5-1
CASSLSGTGGARNRNEQFF	TGCGCCAGCAGCTTGAGTGGGACAGGGGGCGCACGGAATCGAAATGAGCAGTTCTTC	TRBD1	TRBJ2-1	-	TRBV5-1
CAWSQKPAGINEKLFF	TGTGCCTGGAGTCAGAAACCGGCGGGGATTAATGAAAAACTGTTTTTT	-	TRBJ1-4	-	TRBV30
CAITGTANTEAFF	TGTGCCATCACTGGGACAGCGAACACTGAAGCTTTCTTT	TRBD1	TRBJ1-1	-	TRBV10-3
CASSGAGRVYEQYF	TGTGCCAGCAGTGGTGCGGGTAGAGTCTACGAGCAGTACTTC	-	TRBJ2-7	-	TRBV7-9
CASSFLDGTYEQYF	TGTGCCAGCAGTTTCCTTGACGGGACCTACGAGCAGTACTTC	-	TRBJ2-7	-	TRBV6-6
CASSLYEQYF	TGTGCCAGCAGCCTCTACGAGCAGTACTTC	-	TRBJ2-7	-	TRBV28
CASSFGDREGEQFF	TGTGCCAGCAGCTTTGGGGATAGGGAGGGTGAGCAGTTCTTC	TRBD2	TRBJ2-1	-	TRBV11-3
CASSDSGLGEAFF	TGTGCCAGCAGTGACTCGGGACTAGGTGAAGCTTTCTTT	-	TRBJ1-1	-	TRBV6-4
CASSGGQGYGYTF	TGTGCCAGTAGTGGGGGACAGGGCTATGGCTACACCTTC	TRBD1	TRBJ1-2	-	TRBV19
CASSRLMSGRGNEQYF	TGTGCCAGCAGTCGCCTGATGAGCGGGAGGGGCAACGAGCAGTACTTC	TRBD2	TRBJ2-7	-	TRBV27
CASSVITGWNTEAFF	TGTGCCAGCAGCGTAATTACAGGGTGGAACACTGAAGCTTTCTTT	-	TRBJ1-1	-	TRBV9
CASSLTSGRPLPQFF	TGTGCCAGCAGCTTAACTAGCGGGAGGCCCCTACCGCAGTTCTTC	TRBD2	TRBJ2-1	-	TRBV7-3
CASSLLLLAGGPHEQYF	TGTGCCAGCAGTTTACTGTTACTAGCGGGAGGGCCCCACGAGCAGTACTTC	TRBD2	TRBJ2-7	-	TRBV28
CSASLGWAQHF	TGCAGTGCTTCCCTGGGGTGGGCCCAGCATTTT	-	TRBJ1-5	-	TRBV20-1
CAWRKQGAGEKLFF	TGTGCCTGGAGAAAACAGGGGGCCGGAGAAAAACTGTTTTTT	TRBD1	TRBJ1-4	many	TRBV30
CASRRDRTTDTQYF	TGTGCCAGCCGGCGGGACAGGACCACAGATACGCAGTATTTT	TRBD1	TRBJ2-3	-	TRBV27
CATSRDPQRDSSYEQYF	TGTGCCACCAGCAGAGACCCTCAGCGGGACAGCTCCTACGAGCAGTACTTC	-	TRBJ2-7	-	TRBV15
CASSHQGARPHGNTIYF	TGTGCCAGCAGCCACCAGGGGGCGCGGCCCCATGGAAACACCATATATTTT	TRBD1	TRBJ1-3	-	TRBV7-2
CASSQRRGFPTEKLFF	TGTGCCAGCAGCCAAAGGCGGGGGTTTCCTACTGAAAAACTGTTTTTT	-	TRBJ1-4	-	TRBV14
CASSPRERETQYF	TGTGCTAGCAGCCCCCGGGAACGTGAGACCCAGTACTTC	-	TRBJ2-5	-	TRBV7-2
CASSAGLVPYEQYF	TGCGCCAGCAGCGCGGGACTCGTCCCCTACGAGCAGTACTTC	-	TRBJ2-7	-	TRBV5-1
CASIGLATETQYF	TGTGCCAGCATTGGGTTAGCGACAGAGACCCAGTACTTC	-	TRBJ2-5	few	TRBV2
CASSPTGWGIAKNIQYF	TGTGCCAGCAGTCCTACAGGGTGGGGGATAGCCAAAAACATTCAGTACTTC	-	TRBJ2-4	-	TRBV28
CASSNTGTGKETQYF	TGTGCTAGCAGCAACACCGGGACAGGAAAAGAGACCCAGTACTTC	TRBD1	TRBJ2-5	-	TRBV7-7
CATSREEFTSGLTYEQYF	TGTGCCACCAGCAGAGAAGAGTTTACTAGCGGGCTAACTTACGAGCAGTACTTC	TRBD2	TRBJ2-7	-	TRBV15
CASSQAWTSGYEQFF	TGCGCCAGCAGCCAAGCATGGACTAGCGGATATGAGCAGTTCTTC	TRBD2	TRBJ2-1	-	TRBV4-3
CTSSQDPYYEQYF	TGCACCAGCAGCCAAGACCCCTATTACGAGCAGTACTTC	-	TRBJ2-7	-	TRBV1
CASSLVGGYGYTF	TGTGCCAGCAGTCTTGTGGGTGGCTATGGCTACACCTTC	-	TRBJ1-2	-	TRBV27
CASSLSGYKNIQYF	TGTGCCAGCAGTCTCTCGGGGTACAAAAACATTCAGTACTTC	-	TRBJ2-4	few	TRBV28
CASSSRLAGTGELFF	TGTGCCAGCAGTAGTCGGCTAGCGGGGACCGGGGAGCTGTTTTTT	TRBD2	TRBJ2-2	-	TRBV4-2
CASSLRTAQETQYF	TGTGCCAGCAGCCTCAGGACAGCCCAAGAGACCCAGTACTTC	-	TRBJ2-5	-	TRBV7-8
CASSLPPSPGQGRGTGELFF	TGCGCCAGCAGCTTACCCCCCTCACCGGGACAGGGACGAGGGACCGGGGAGCTGTTTTTT	TRBD1	TRBJ2-2	-	TRBV5-1
CAWSSRHEKLFF	TGTGCCTGGAGCTCAAGGCATGAAAAACTGTTTTTT	-	TRBJ1-4	once	TRBV30
CASSLGPHEQYF	TGTGCCAGCAGCTTAGGACCCCACGAGCAGTACTTC	-	TRBJ2-7	-	TRBV7-9
CASSLASQPSYEQYF	TGCGCCAGCAGCTTGGCCTCTCAGCCGTCCTACGAGCAGTACTTC	-	TRBJ2-7	-	TRBV5-1